This T cell receptor beta chain was sequenced for a study of blood T cell repertoires in COVID-19. Study-wide context: Both acute and convalescent COVID-19 samples were obtained from the United States, Italy and Spain.

Germline assignment: CDR1 GTSNPN and CDR2 SVGIG (reference sequence). Between the trimmed V and J ends, which lost 2 bases and 4 bases, there was a span of 14 bases. CDR3 length equals 14 residues. Sequenced by immunoSEQ multiplex PCR; TCRdb stores in-frame clones only, minus some. The data hold 90,000 to 120,000 clones, with roughly 83% observed a single time. The sequenced sample consisted of peripheral blood. The chain joins TRBV30 to TRBJ1-2, with TRBD1 as a possible D gene (5 bases). The clonotype comes from a woman of 80 years or more with active or convalescent COVID-19. The CDR3 loop reads CAWSISFGGYGYTF. Here the CDR3 DNA reads TGTGCCTGGAGTATTTCCTTCGGGGGCTATGGCTACACCTTC.